Below, one T cell receptor beta chain is given with its context. Construction of TCR beta libraries relied on iRepertoire HTBI primers and on Arm-PCR targeting CDR3 regions. TCRdb passed the multiplex PCR reads through MiXCR, listing each CDR3 protein once. The sample contains hundreds of thousands of distinct CDR3 sequences, about 16% of which appear only once. Looked up from germline, CDR1 is SEHNR and CDR2 is FQNEAQ (reference sequence). The germline V and J ends were trimmed by 3 bases and 4 bases, with 16 bases remaining between them. The CDR3 extends over 16 amino acids. This specimen comes from a study of regulatory T cells in long-lasting Graves disease. Time point defined: newly diagnosed GD, antithyroid drugs for less than 3 months. The TCR library was made from RNA that had been extracted from PBMCs in TRIzol. EDTA tubes received about 10 milliliters of collected peripheral blood. This sample also belongs to another study, concerning T cells in Graves' hyperthyroidism and ophthalmopathy.

The origin of this receptor is a woman aged 35-65 years with Graves disease. The chain carries TRBV7-9 and TRBJ1-5; possible D gene TRBD1, 5 bases. The specimen was peripheral blood mononuclear cells (PBMCs), collected at new diagnosis, from a patient treated with antithyroid drugs. CDR3 sequence reads: CASSLGVGRDNQPQHF. CDR3 DNA sequence: TGTGCCAGCAGCTTGGGGGTAGGCAGGGATAATCAGCCCCAGCATTTT.